Below are 15 T cell receptor beta chains sequenced from a single sample in a study of T-cell memory formation after mild COVID-19. TCRdb analysed the 5' RACE reads with MiXCR anew, one entry per CDR3 protein. The sample records about 82,000 distinct CDR3 sequences, roughly 15% being singletons. The sample consisted of PBMCs or a T cell subset sorted from them (not recorded which). The receptors derive from a man younger than 35 who had mild COVID-19 (a few samples of this study predate the infection). Cell type and time point are not known.

The chain uses TRBV4-1 and TRBJ1-5; 8 nucleotides line up with TRBD1. CDR3 size: 16 residues. The junction had 12 bases not matched to a gene; V was cut back by 4 bases and J by 7 bases. Per the germline V gene, CDR1 is MGHRA and CDR2 is YSYEKL. DNA for the CDR3: TGCGCCAGCAGCCTTATTGGACAGGGTCCGGACCAGCCCCAGCATTTT. This sequence encodes CASSLIGQGPDQPQHF.

This clonotype was counted a few times. The chain employs TRBV7-9 and TRBJ1-5; D call uncertain. Germline V lookup: CDR1 SEHNR, CDR2 FQNEAQ (reference sequence). V lost 4 bases and J 3 bases, leaving 13 bases between the germline ends. The CDR3 length is 15 residues. CDR3 amino acids: CASSSSGSYNQPQHF. The CDR3 nucleotides read TGTGCCAGCAGCTCCTCGGGAAGCTACAATCAGCCCCAGCATTTT. The variable domain in full, completed from reference TRBV7-9 and TRBJ1-5, reads DTGVSQNPRHKITKRGQNVTFRCDPISEHNRLYWYRQTLGQGPEFLTYFQNEAQLEKSRLLSDRFSAERPKGSFSTLEIQRTEQGDSAMYLCASSSSGSYNQPQHFGDGTRLSIL.

This sequence joins TRBV12-3 or TRBV12-4 and TRBJ2-3; 10 nucleotides match TRBD2. J lost 5 bases, V lost 0 bases, and 2 bases had no gene match. The CDR3 sequence is 15 residues long. CDR3 sequence (DNA): TGTGCCAGCAGTTTAGCGAGCGGGGGGGTAGATACGCAGTATTTT. Amino acid sequence: CASSLASGGVDTQYF.

This sequence joins TRBV4-2 and TRBJ2-7; the D gene could be TRBD1 or TRBD2 (6 bases each). The CDR3 covers 16 residues. V was cut by 4 bases and J by 3 bases, with 19 bases left in between. Germline loops: CDR1 LGHNA, CDR2 YNFKEQ. CDR3 sequence: CASSPPWNKGGYEQYF. Here the CDR3 DNA reads TGTGCCAGCAGCCCCCCCTGGAATAAGGGGGGCTACGAGCAGTACTTC.

V gene TRBV7-2 combines with J gene TRBJ1-6, with 8 bases identical to TRBD1. V trimming: 4 bases; J trimming: 5 bases; junction bases outside the gene matches: 4. Germline V gene sequence: CDR1 SGHTA, CDR2 FQGNSA. This CDR3 has 15 residues. The CDR3: CASSWGQADNSPLHF. The CDR3 DNA follows: TGTGCCAGCAGCTGGGGACAGGCCGATAATTCACCCCTCCACTTT. Full variable domain (remainder filled in from reference TRBV7-2 and TRBJ1-6): GAGVSQSPSNKVTEKGKDVELRCDPISGHTALYWYRQSLGQGLEFLIYFQGNSAPDKSGLPSDRFSAERTGGSVSTLTIQRTQQEDSAVYLCASSWGQADNSPLHFGNGTRLTVT.

This clonotype is a singleton in its sample. This chain uses TRBV5-1 with TRBJ2-7; TRBD2 agrees at 7 bases. The CDR3 loop spans 13 amino acids. Germline V gene data show CDR1 as SGHRS and CDR2 as YFSETQ. The V gene end was trimmed by 2 bases and the J gene end by 6 bases; junction bases not matched to a gene: 5. The CDR3 reads CASSFGGGTEQYF. CDR3 in DNA: TGCGCCAGCAGCTTTGGGGGGGGAACCGAGCAGTACTTC.

The sample holds many counts of this clonotype. The rearrangement uses TRBV14 and TRBJ2-7; D perhaps matches TRBD1 (6 bases). CDR1 is SGHDN and CDR2 is FVKESK in the germline V gene. Trimming left V 1 base short and J 4 bases short, with 11 bases between. The CDR3 sequence is 14 residues long. In nucleotides, the CDR3 is TGTGCCAGCAGCCAAGCAGGGGATGGGTACGAGCAGTACGTC. It yields the protein CASSQAGDGYEQYV.

The CDR3 DNA is TGTGCCAGCAGTCCGACAGGGCATGAGCAGTTCTTC. Protein product: CASSPTGHEQFF. The J gene is TRBJ2-1, the V gene TRBV6-6; 7 positions match TRBD1. The CDR3 is 12 residues long. The V segment lost 5 bases and the J segment 8 bases; nucleotides outside the gene matches: 3. Germline loops: CDR1 MNHNY, CDR2 SVGAGI (reference sequence).

V and J are TRBV29-1 and TRBJ2-5; perhaps TRBD2 as D (6 bases). Trimming pared 3 bases from V and 3 bases from J, leaving 11 bases between. This CDR3 is built from 13 residues. Germline V gene sequence: CDR1 SQVTM, CDR2 ANQGSEA. The CDR3 is CSVEVRGKETQYF. The CDR3 DNA reads as TGCAGCGTTGAGGTGCGGGGAAAAGAGACCCAGTACTTC.

Worth noting for this clonotype: The conserved phenylalanine or tryptophan normally closing the CDR3 is absent here, so this likely arose from a read error. The rearrangement joins TRBV7-9 to TRBJ1-6; D possibly corresponds to TRBD1 (6 bases). V lost 4 bases and J lost 6, with 13 bases in between. CDR3 size: 15 residues. CDR1 SEHNR and CDR2 FQNEAQ come from the germline V gene (reference sequence). CDR3 bases: TGTGCCAGCAGCTCCACAGGGAGGCCTAATTCACCCCTCCACCTT. This codes for CASSSTGRPNSPLHL.

The V call is TRBV9, the J call TRBJ1-4; 7 nucleotides agree with TRBD1. Unmatched junction bases numbered 19, after V lost 0 bases and J lost 8 bases. The CDR3 runs to 19 residues. Germline V gene data show CDR1 as SGDLS and CDR2 as YYNGEE. This CDR3 is CASSVGASLDEGAREKLFF. In DNA form, the CDR3 reads TGTGCCAGCAGCGTAGGAGCGTCTTTAGACGAGGGGGCGCGAGAAAAACTGTTTTTT.

This clonotype was seen a handful of times. The chain combines TRBV10-3 with TRBJ1-1; D uncertain. V shed 5 bases and J shed 1 base, with 8 bases lying between them. The CDR3 covers 13 residues. Germline V lookup: CDR1 ENHRY, CDR2 SYGVKD. The CDR3 loop reads CAISKTPNTEAFF. The CDR3 DNA reads TGTGCCATCAGTAAGACACCGAACACTGAAGCTTTCTTT.

This chain uses TRBV28 with TRBJ2-7, with 7 bases lining up with TRBD2. Germline V lookup: CDR1 MDHEN, CDR2 SYDVKM. Trimming took 5 bases from V and 4 from J; bases not matched to a gene: 11. This CDR3 spans 15 amino acids. The CDR3: CASSASGLVNYEQYV. CDR3 bases: TGTGCCAGCAGTGCGTCCGGACTAGTCAATTACGAGCAGTACGTC.

The chain employs TRBV6-5 and TRBJ2-3, with a tentative D call TRBD2 (5 bases). The V end lost 2 bases, the J end lost 3 bases, and 6 bases lay between the germline ends. Germline V gene data show CDR1 as MNHEY and CDR2 as SVGAGI. The CDR3 runs to 13 residues. CDR3 residues: CASSYGETDTQYF. The CDR3 DNA reads as TGTGCCAGCAGTTACGGGGAGACAGATACGCAGTATTTT.

DNA of the CDR3: TGCAGTGCTAGCGTAATTATGATAGCGGGGTCCACAGATACGCAGTATTTT. It yields the protein CSASVIMIAGSTDTQYF. V is TRBV20-1 and J is TRBJ2-3; 8 nucleotides agree with TRBD2. The CDR3 length is 17 residues. Germline V gives CDR1 DFQATT, CDR2 SNEGSKA (reference sequence). Unmatched junction bases numbered 13, after V lost 3 bases and J lost 2 bases.